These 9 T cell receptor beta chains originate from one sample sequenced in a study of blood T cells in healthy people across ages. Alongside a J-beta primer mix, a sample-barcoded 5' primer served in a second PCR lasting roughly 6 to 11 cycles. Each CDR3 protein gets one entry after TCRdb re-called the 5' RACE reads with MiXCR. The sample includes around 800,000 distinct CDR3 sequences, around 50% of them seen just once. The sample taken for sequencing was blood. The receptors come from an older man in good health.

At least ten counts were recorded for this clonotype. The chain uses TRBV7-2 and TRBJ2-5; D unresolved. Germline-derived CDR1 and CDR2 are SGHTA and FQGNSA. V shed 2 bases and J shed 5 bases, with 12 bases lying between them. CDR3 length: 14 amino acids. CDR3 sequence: CASSLIAVRETQYF. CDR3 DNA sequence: TGTGCCAGCAGCTTAATCGCCGTACGGGAGACCCAGTACTTC.

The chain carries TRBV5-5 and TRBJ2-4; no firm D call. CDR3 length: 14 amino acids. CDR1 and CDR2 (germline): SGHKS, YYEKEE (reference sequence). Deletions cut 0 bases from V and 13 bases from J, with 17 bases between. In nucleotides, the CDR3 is TGTGCCAGCAGCTTGGCTAACGGTACCTACGAACAGTACTTC. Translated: CASSLANGTYEQYF.

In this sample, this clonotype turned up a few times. Here the CDR3 DNA reads TGCAGCGCCCGTGATAGCGGGAAGGTGCAGTTCTTC. Protein: CSARDSGKVQFF. The V and J genes are TRBV29-1 and TRBJ2-1; TRBD2 matches at 8 bases. The germline gives CDR1 SQVTM, CDR2 ANQGSEA. Trimming took 7 bases from V and 12 from J; bases not matched to a gene: 11. CDR3 length equals 12 residues.

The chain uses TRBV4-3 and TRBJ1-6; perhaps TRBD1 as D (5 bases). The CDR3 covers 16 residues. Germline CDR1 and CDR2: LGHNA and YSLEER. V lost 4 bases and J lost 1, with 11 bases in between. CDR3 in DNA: TGCGCCAGCAGCCCTCGTCAGGGATCCTATAATTCACCCCTCCACTTT. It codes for CASSPRQGSYNSPLHF.

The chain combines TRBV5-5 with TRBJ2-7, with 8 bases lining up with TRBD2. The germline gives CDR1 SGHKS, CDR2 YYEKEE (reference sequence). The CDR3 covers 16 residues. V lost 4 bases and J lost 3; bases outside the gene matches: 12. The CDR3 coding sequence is TGTGCCAGCAGCCCTGCGGTCAGCGGGAGATTCTACGAGCAGTACTTC. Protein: CASSPAVSGRFYEQYF.

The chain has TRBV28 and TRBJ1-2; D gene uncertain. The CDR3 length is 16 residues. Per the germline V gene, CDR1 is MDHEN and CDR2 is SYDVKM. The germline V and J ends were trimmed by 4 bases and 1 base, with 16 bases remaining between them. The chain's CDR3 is CASSSPRSAFNYGYTF. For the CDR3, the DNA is TGTGCCAGCAGTTCCCCCCGGTCAGCTTTTAACTATGGCTACACCTTC.

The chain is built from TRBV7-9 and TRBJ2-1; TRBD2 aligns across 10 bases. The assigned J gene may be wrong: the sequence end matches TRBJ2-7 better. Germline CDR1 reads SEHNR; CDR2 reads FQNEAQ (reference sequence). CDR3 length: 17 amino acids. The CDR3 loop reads CASSLASRASGSGEQYF. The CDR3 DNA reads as TGTGCCAGCAGCTTAGCATCCAGGGCTAGCGGGAGTGGCGAGCAGTACTTC.

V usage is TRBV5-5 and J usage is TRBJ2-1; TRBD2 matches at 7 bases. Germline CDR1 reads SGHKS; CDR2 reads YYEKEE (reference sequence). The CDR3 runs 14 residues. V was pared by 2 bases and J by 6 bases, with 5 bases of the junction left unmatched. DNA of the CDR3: TGTGCCAGCAGCTTCCCTGGGGGGGGCAATGAGCAGTTCTTC. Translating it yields CASSFPGGGNEQFF.

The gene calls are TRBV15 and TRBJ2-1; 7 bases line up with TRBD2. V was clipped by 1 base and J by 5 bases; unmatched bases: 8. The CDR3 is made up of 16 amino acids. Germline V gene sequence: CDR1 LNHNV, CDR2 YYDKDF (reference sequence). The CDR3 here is CATSRGGGPGDNEQFF. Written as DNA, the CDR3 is TGTGCCACCAGCAGAGGGGGAGGGCCCGGGGACAATGAGCAGTTCTTC.